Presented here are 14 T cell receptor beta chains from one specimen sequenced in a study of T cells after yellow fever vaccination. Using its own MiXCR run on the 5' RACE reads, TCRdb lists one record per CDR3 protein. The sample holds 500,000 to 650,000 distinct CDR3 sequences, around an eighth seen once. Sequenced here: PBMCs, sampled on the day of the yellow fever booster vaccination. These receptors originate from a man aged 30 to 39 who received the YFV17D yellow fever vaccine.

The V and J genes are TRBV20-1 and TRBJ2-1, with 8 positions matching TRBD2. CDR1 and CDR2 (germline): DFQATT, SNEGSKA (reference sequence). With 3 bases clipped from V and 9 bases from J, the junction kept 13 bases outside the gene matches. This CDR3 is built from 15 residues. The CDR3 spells CSARASGRRLGEQFF. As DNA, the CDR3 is TGCAGTGCTAGGGCTAGCGGGCGCCGCCTGGGTGAGCAGTTCTTC.

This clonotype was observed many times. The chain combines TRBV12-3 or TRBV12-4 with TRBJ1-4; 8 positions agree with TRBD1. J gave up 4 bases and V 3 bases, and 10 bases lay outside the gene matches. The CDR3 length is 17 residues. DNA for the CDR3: TGTGCCAGCAGTTTCATACCAGGACAGGGAAATAATGAAAAACTGTTTTTT. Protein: CASSFIPGQGNNEKLFF.

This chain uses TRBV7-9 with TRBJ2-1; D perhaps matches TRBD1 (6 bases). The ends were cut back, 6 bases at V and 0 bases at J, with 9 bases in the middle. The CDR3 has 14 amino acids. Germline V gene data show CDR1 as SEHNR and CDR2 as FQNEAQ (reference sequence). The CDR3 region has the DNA TGTGCCAGCAGGGGGGCAGGCTCCTACAATGAGCAGTTCTTC. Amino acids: CASRGAGSYNEQFF. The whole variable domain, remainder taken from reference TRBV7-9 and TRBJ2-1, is DTGVSQNPRHKITKRGQNVTFRCDPISEHNRLYWYRQTLGQGPEFLTYFQNEAQLEKSRLLSDRFSAERPKGSFSTLEIQRTEQGDSAMYLCASRGAGSYNEQFFGPGTRLTVL.

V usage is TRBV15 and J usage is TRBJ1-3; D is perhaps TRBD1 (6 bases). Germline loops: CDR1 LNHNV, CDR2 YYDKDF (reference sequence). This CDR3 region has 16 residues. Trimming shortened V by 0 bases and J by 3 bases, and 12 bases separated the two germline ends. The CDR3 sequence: CATSRERTAGGNTIYF. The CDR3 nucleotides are TGTGCCACCAGCAGAGAAAGGACAGCAGGTGGAAACACCATATATTTT.

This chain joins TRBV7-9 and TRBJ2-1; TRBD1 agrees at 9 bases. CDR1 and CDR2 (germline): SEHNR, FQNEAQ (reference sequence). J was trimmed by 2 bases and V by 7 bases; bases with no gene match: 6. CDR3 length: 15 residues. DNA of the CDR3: TGTGCCAGCACCGGAGGGACAGGGCCCTACAATGAGCAGTTCTTC. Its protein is CASTGGTGPYNEQFF.

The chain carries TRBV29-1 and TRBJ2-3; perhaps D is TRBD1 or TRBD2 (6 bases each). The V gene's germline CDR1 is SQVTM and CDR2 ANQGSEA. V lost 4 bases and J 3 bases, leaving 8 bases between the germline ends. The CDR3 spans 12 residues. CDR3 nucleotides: TGCAGCGTTGGAGGGGGGACAGATACGCAGTATTTT. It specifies CSVGGGTDTQYF.

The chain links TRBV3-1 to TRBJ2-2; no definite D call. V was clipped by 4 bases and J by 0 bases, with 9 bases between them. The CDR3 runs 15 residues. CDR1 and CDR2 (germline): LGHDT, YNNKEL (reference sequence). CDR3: CASSRWSTNTGELFF. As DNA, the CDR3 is TGTGCCAGCAGCCGGTGGTCGACGAACACCGGGGAGCTGTTTTTT.

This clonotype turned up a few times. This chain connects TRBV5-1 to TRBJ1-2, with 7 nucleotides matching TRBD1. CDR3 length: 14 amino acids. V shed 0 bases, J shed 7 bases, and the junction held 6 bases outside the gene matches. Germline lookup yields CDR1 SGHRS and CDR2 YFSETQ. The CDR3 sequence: CASSLDHRGGGYTF. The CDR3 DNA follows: TGCGCCAGCAGCTTGGACCACAGGGGAGGTGGCTACACCTTC.

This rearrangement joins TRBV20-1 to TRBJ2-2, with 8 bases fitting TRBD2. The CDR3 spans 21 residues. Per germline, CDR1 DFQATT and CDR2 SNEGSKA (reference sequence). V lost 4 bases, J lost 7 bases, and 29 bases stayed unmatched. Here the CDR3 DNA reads TGCAGTGCTATCCCCGTACAGCGGGGGAACCGAAAGAAACAAGGCTACGGGGAGCTGTTTTTT. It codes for CSAIPVQRGNRKKQGYGELFF.

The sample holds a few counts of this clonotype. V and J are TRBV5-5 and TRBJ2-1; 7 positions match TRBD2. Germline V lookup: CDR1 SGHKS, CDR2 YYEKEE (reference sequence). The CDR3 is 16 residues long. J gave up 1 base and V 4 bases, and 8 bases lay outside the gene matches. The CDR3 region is CASSGGLITSYNEQFF. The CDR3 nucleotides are TGTGCCAGCAGCGGGGGACTAATCACTTCCTACAATGAGCAGTTCTTC. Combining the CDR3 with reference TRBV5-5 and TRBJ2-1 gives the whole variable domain DAGVTQSPTHLIKTRGQQVTLRCSPISGHKSVSWYQQVLGQGPQFIFQYYEKEERGRGNFPDRFSARQFPNYSSELNVNALLLGDSALYLCASSGGLITSYNEQFFGPGTRLTVL.

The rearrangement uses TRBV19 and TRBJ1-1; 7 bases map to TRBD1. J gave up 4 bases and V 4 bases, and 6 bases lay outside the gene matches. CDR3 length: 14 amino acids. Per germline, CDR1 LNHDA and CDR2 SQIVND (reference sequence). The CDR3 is CASSRDRASTEAFF. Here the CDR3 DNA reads TGTGCCAGTAGTAGAGACAGGGCCAGCACTGAAGCTTTCTTT.

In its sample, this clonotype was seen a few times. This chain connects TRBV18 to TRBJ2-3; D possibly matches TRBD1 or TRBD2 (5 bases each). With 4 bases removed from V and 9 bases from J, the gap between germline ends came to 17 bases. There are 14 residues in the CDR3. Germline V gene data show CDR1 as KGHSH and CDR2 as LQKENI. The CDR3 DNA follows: TGTGCCAGCTCACGCTTTAGTGGGGACGAGACGCAGTATTTT. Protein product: CASSRFSGDETQYF.

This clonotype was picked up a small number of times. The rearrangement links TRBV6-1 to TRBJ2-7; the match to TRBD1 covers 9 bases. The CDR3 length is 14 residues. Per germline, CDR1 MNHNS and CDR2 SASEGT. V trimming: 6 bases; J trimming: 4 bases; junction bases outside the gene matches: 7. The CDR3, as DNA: TGTGCCAGCAGCCGGCGGGACAGGGAATACGAGCAGTACTTC. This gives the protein CASSRRDREYEQYF.

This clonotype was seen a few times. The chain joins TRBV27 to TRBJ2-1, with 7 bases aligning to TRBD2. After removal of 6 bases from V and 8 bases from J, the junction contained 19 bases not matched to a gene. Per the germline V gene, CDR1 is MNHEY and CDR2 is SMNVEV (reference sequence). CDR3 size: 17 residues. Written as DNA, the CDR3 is TGTGCCAGCAGCCCCCATGTTGGCGGGAGTTACAACCATGAGCAGTTCTTC. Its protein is CASSPHVGGSYNHEQFF.